This TCR beta chain emerged from a study of T cells in Graves' hyperthyroidism and ophthalmopathy. Findings and limits, study-wide: Separation of ophthalmopathy from stable hyperthyroidism was achieved by a 13 V-J model. The model predicted ophthalmopathy a median approximately 6 months before onset.

The hyperthyroidism was newly diagnosed and had lasted under 2 months; the patients were aged 18 to 65. Patients with uncontrolled infections, other autoimmune diseases, pregnancy or lactation were excluded. The CDR3 length is 13 residues. The V gene lost 5 bases and the J gene lost 5 bases, with 12 bases spanning the gap. This clonotype was detected ten times or more. Its antigen is undetermined. Using RNA transcripts as the source, TCR beta CDR3 regions were amplified. TCR CDR3 underwent first-round RT-PCR with the HTBI primer set. TCRdb reprocessed the multiplex PCR reads with MiXCR, giving one entry per CDR3 protein. The sample holds roughly 500,000 distinct CDR3 sequences, approximately 14% seen once.

Source material: blood. The rearrangement joins TRBV12-3 or TRBV12-4 to TRBJ1-1; D remains unclear. The clonotype was recovered from a woman aged 25-40 years with Graves' hyperthyroidism that later progressed to Graves' ophthalmopathy. The CDR3 reads CASSPSLGTEAFF. CDR3 DNA: TGTGCCAGCAGTCCTAGCCTGGGGACTGAAGCTTTCTTT.